This is a list of T cell receptor beta chains from one sample in a study of CD8+CD57+ T cells in acquired aplastic anemia. Via MiXCR, TCRdb re-called the reads, giving one row per CDR3 protein. The sample includes approximately 470,000 distinct CDR3 sequences, roughly a third of them seen just once. Sequenced sample: sorted CD4+, CD8+, or CD8+CD57+ T cells (not recorded which) from PBMCs. Receptors were obtained from a human donor with aplastic anemia. CDR3s leave out the opening cysteine and the closing phenylalanine or tryptophan. Not every row has a clone size; where given, it reads once, few, many or a size class.

TRBV7-3 | many | ASSSPRDGHYEQY
TRBV7-2 | many | ASSYRTGDTQY
TRBV7-2 | many | ASSYTNSNQPQH
TRBV15 | many | ATSRGERSTDTQY
TRBV10-3 | . | AISLSALLGGHH
TRBV20-1 | . | SADDFQETQY
TRBV19 | many | ASSFGQGSNYGYT
TRBV11-2 | . | ASSQDRGEEKLF
TRBV2 | many | ASSRQPNTEAF
TRBV7-3 | few | ASSSTWGGTLD
TRBV19 | few | AWAPGGVSPLH